These 17 T cell receptor beta chains originate from one sample sequenced in a study of beta chain features in type 1 diabetes. Expressed TCRB transcripts got sequenced, as all isolated RNA was reverse transcribed. Here immunoSEQ multiplex PCR was the method, and the copy in TCRdb shows in-frame clones only, minus some. The table has tens of thousands of clones, roughly three fifths seen once. The sample was Tregs from blood. These receptors originate from a young woman in good health.

V and J are TRBV6-6 and TRBJ2-7; 12 positions match TRBD2. J lost 4 bases, V lost 5 bases, and 6 bases had no gene match. Per the germline V gene, CDR1 is MNHNY and CDR2 is SVGAGI (reference sequence). The CDR3 contains 15 residues. CDR3 nucleotides: TGTGCCAGCAGTCAAGCGACTAGCGGGAGTTACGAGCAGTACTTC. Protein: CASSQATSGSYEQYF.

The chain joins TRBV5-1 to TRBJ2-2; D is ambiguous. With 3 bases removed from V and 4 bases from J, the gap between germline ends came to 4 bases. The length of the CDR3 is 12 residues. Germline CDR1 is SGHRS and CDR2 is YFSETQ. The CDR3 DNA sequence: TGCGCCAGCAGCTCATCCACCGGGGAGCTGTTTTTT. Its translation: CASSSSTGELFF.

This clone was counted between two and nine times. The chain combines TRBV18 with TRBJ2-5; possibly TRBD2 for D (5 bases). The DNA matches TRBJ2-7 better at its end, which makes the J call doubtful. CDR3 size: 16 residues. From germline, CDR1 is KGHSH and CDR2 LQKENI. CDR3 in amino acids: CASSPLGIASNYEQYF. The CDR3 nucleotides read TGTGCCAGCTCACCACTGGGTATAGCGAGTAACTACGAGCAGTACTTC.

The chain couples TRBV10-2 to TRBJ2-7; 7 positions agree with TRBD1. Germline CDR1 WSHSY, CDR2 SAAADI. V was pared by 4 bases and J by 3 bases, with 9 bases of the junction left unmatched. The CDR3 has 15 residues. This chain's CDR3 is CASSGVRQGSYEQYF. The CDR3 DNA reads TGCGCCAGCAGTGGGGTAAGACAGGGCAGCTACGAGCAGTACTTC.

CDR3 coding DNA: TGCGCCAGCAGCCCGGGTGCAGGCACAGATACGCAGTATTTT. This codes for CASSPGAGTDTQYF. The chain employs TRBV5-1 and TRBJ2-3; D is uncertain. The V gene's germline CDR1 is SGHRS and CDR2 YFSETQ. V was pared by 4 bases and J by 1 base, with 10 bases between. The CDR3 consists of 14 residues.

This clone occurred a few times. This chain uses TRBV10-1 with TRBJ1-1; no definite D call. The CDR3 consists of 10 residues. Trimming pared 7 bases from V and 3 bases from J, leaving 3 bases between. Per germline, CDR1 WNHNN and CDR2 SYGVQD (reference sequence). CDR3 DNA: TGCGCCAGCACTGACACTGAAGCTTTCTTT. Translation gives CASTDTEAFF.

The rearrangement links TRBV4-1 to TRBJ2-7, with 8 bases identical to TRBD1. Germline V lookup: CDR1 MGHRA, CDR2 YSYEKL. The V and J ends lost 5 bases and 2 bases, in that order; junction bases with no gene match: 8. This CDR3 comprises 15 residues. For the CDR3, the DNA is TGCGCCAGCAGCTACGGACAGGGAACTACCTACGAGCAGTACTTC. Protein: CASSYGQGTTYEQYF.

CDR3 in amino acids: CASSDTTGGYEQYF. CDR3 nucleotides: TGTGCCAGTTCGGACACCACGGGGGGCTACGAGCAGTACTTC. The J gene is TRBJ2-7, the V gene TRBV19, with 7 bases that match TRBD2. The trim removed 8 bases at V and 3 bases at J, leaving 10 bases unmatched. The CDR3 is made up of 14 amino acids. Germline CDR1 reads LNHDA; CDR2 reads SQIVND (reference sequence).

The rearrangement uses TRBV11-2 and TRBJ1-1, with D unresolved. Germline V gene data show CDR1 as SGHAT and CDR2 as FQNNGV. The CDR3 spans 16 residues. Trimming removed 1 base at V and 3 bases at J, with 15 bases between. The CDR3 loop reads CASSLVVRGLDTEAFF. CDR3 DNA: TGTGCCAGCAGCTTAGTGGTCAGAGGGTTGGACACTGAAGCTTTCTTT.

In its sample, this clone was seen a few times. CDR3 loop: CASSLTWGPGQGMIHEQYF. The CDR3 nucleotides read TGTGCCAGCAGCCTCACGTGGGGGCCGGGACAGGGGATGATCCACGAGCAGTACTTC. The rearrangement links TRBV7-9 to TRBJ2-7; TRBD1 matches 10 bases. From germline, CDR1 is SEHNR and CDR2 FQNEAQ (reference sequence). V trimming: 5 bases; J trimming: 5 bases; junction bases outside the gene matches: 21. This CDR3 is built from 19 residues.

The chain's CDR3 is CASSLGLARETQYF. The CDR3 DNA reads TGTGCCAGCAGCTTAGGACTAGCGAGAGAGACCCAGTACTTC. The V call is TRBV7-9, the J call TRBJ2-5, with 8 bases matching TRBD2. Germline values: CDR1 SEHNR, CDR2 FQNEAQ (reference sequence). CDR3 size: 14 residues. V lost 1 base, J lost 4 bases, and 2 bases stayed unmatched.

The V and J genes are TRBV7-9 and TRBJ2-7, with TRBD1 matching 8 bases. Trimming at V came to 5 bases and at J to 1 base, leaving 10 bases not matched to a gene. The CDR3 covers 16 residues. The germline CDR1 and CDR2 sequences are SEHNR and FQNEAQ (reference sequence). CDR3 residues: CASSQQDRENSYEQYF. The CDR3 DNA reads TGTGCCAGCAGCCAACAGGACAGGGAGAATTCCTACGAGCAGTACTTC.

The rearrangement uses TRBV6-5 and TRBJ2-3, with 7 bases lining up with TRBD2. This CDR3 has 16 residues. V shed 0 bases and J 2 bases; nucleotides not matched to a gene: 5. Per germline, CDR1 MNHEY and CDR2 SVGAGI. The DNA for the CDR3 is TGTGCCAGCAGTTACTCTGGGGGGGAGAACACAGATACGCAGTATTTT. It encodes CASSYSGGENTDTQYF.

This clone was recorded once. V and J are TRBV6-1 and TRBJ1-1, with unresolved D. Germline lookup yields CDR1 MNHNS and CDR2 SASEGT. The V end lost 6 bases, the J end lost 0 bases, and 8 bases lay between the germline ends. CDR3 length: 13 residues. CDR3 region: CASRYFMNTEAFF. The CDR3 nucleotides are TGTGCCAGCAGGTATTTTATGAACACTGAAGCTTTCTTT.

The V call is TRBV27, the J call TRBJ2-1, with 7 bases fitting TRBD2. The germline V gene has CDR1 MNHEY and CDR2 SMNVEV (reference sequence). CDR3 size: 13 residues. V shed 10 bases, J shed 6 bases, and the junction held 9 bases outside the gene matches. The DNA of the CDR3 is TGTGCCACAAGACTAGCTTCCGGCAATGAGCAGTTCTTC. It translates to CATRLASGNEQFF.

This clone was detected only a few times. The rearrangement uses TRBV18 and TRBJ1-5, with 7 bases that match TRBD1. The germline gives CDR1 KGHSH, CDR2 LQKENI. This CDR3 has 13 residues. The J segment lost 5 bases and the V segment lost 9 bases, leaving 7 bases of the junction unmatched. DNA for the CDR3: TGTGCCAGTCGACAGGGTCGAGATCAGCCCCAGCATTTT. Translating gives CASRQGRDQPQHF.

This chain links TRBV18 with TRBJ1-4; the D is unclear. CDR1 is KGHSH and CDR2 is LQKENI in the germline V gene. The CDR3 length is 13 residues. The ends were cut back, 4 bases at V and 7 bases at J, with 10 bases in the middle. The CDR3 protein is CASSQGGGEKLFF. The CDR3 nucleotides read TGTGCCAGCTCACAGGGAGGAGGTGAAAAACTGTTTTTT.